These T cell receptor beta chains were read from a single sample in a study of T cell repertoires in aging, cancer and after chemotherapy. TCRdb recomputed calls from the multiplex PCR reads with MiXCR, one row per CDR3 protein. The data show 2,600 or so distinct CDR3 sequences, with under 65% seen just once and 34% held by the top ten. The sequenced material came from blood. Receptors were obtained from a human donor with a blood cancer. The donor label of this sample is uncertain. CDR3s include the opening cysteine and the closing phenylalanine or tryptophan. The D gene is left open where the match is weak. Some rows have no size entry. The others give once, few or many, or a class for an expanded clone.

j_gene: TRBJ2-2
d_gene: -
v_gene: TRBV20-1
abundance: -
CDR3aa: CSASGNTGELFF
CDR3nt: TGCAGTGCTAGCGGAAACACCGGGGAGCTGTTTTTT

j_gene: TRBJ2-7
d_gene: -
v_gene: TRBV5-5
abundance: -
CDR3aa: CASSLAWRARDEQYF
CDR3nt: TGTGCCAGCAGCTTGGCATGGCGAGCGAGGGACGAGCAGTACTTC

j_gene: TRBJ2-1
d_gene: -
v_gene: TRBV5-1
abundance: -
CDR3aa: CASSLVTSPAQPHTHNEQFF
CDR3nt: TGCGCCAGCAGCTTGGTAACTAGCCCTGCGCAACCGCACACACACAATGAGCAGTTCTTC

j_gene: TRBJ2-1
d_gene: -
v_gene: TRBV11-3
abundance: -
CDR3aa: CASSFWRSGVSSYNEQFF
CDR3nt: TGTGCCAGCAGCTTCTGGCGGTCGGGAGTGAGCTCCTACAATGAGCAGTTCTTC

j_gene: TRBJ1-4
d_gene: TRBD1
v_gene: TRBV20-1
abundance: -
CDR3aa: CSARDQKGAGEKLFF
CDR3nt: TGCAGTGCTAGAGATCAGAAGGGGGCCGGGGAAAAACTGTTTTTT

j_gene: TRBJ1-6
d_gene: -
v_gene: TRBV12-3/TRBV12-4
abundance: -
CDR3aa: CASRLYRDRIGDSPLHF
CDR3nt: TGTGCCAGCAGGCTATACCGGGACCGCATTGGGGATTCACCCCTCCACTTT

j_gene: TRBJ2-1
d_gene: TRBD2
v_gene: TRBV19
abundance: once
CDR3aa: CASKPTSGPYNEQFF
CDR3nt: TGTGCCAGTAAACCGACTAGCGGGCCATACAATGAGCAGTTCTTC

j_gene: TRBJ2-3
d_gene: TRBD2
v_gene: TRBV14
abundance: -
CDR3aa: CASSLFSGRVDTQYF
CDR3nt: TGTGCCAGCAGCCTCTTTAGCGGGAGGGTAGATACGCAGTATTTT

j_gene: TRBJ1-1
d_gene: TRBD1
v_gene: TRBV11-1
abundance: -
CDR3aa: CASSLAGQLNTEAFF
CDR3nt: TGTGCCAGCAGCTTAGCGGGACAGCTGAACACTGAAGCTTTCTTT

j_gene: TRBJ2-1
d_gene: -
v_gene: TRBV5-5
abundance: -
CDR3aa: CASSLLGNEQFF
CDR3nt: TGTGCCAGCAGCTTATTGGGCAATGAGCAGTTCTTC

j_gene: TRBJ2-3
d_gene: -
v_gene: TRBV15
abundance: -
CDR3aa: CATSTQTGLWFDTDTRYF
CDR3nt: TGTGCCACCAGCACACAAACGGGCCTCTGGTTTGACACAGATACGCGGTATTTT

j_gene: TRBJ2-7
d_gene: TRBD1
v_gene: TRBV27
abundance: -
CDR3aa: CASSSPGQGGFYEQYF
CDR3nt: TGTGCCAGCAGTTCCCCGGGACAGGGAGGATTCTACGAGCAGTACTTC

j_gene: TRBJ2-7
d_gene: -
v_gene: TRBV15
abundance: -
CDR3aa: CATSREEGFDEQYF
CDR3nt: TGTGCCACCAGCAGAGAAGAGGGGTTTGACGAGCAGTACTTC

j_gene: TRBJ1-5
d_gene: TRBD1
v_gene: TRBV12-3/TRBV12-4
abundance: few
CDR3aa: CASSSRTGLNQPQHF
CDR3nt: TGTGCCAGCAGTTCGCGGACAGGACTAAATCAGCCCCAGCATTTT

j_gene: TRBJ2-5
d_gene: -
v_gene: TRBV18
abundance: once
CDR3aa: CASSSGDWQGETQYF
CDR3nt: TGTGCCAGCTCATCCGGGGACTGGCAAGGGGAGACCCAGTACTTC

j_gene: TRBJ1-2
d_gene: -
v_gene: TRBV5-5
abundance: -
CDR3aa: CASSLGQGTRGYTF
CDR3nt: TGTGCCAGCAGCTTGGGGCAGGGGACTCGGGGCTACACCTTC

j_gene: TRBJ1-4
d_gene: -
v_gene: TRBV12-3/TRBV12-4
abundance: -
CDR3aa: CASSFARGESLGDEKLFF
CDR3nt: TGTGCCAGCAGTTTCGCGAGGGGGGAAAGTCTAGGGGATGAAAAACTGTTTTTT

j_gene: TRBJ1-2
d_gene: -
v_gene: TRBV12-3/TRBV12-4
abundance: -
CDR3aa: CASSWGGAGYTF
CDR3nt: TGTGCCAGCAGTTGGGGGGGTGCTGGCTACACCTTC

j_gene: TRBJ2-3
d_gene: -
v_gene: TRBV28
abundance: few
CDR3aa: CASSNGGPTDTQYF
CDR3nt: TGTGCCAGCAGTAACGGGGGACCCACAGATACGCAGTATTTT

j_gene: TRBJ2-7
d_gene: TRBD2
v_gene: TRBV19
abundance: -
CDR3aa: CASSGRTSGTYEQYF
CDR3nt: TGTGCCAGCAGCGGTCGGACTAGCGGAACCTACGAGCAGTACTTC

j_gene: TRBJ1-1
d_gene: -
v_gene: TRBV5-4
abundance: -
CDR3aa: CASSLGGSTEAFF
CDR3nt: TGTGCCAGCAGCTTGGGGGGTTCGACTGAAGCTTTCTTT

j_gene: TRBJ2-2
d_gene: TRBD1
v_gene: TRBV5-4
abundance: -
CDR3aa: CASSPRPQAGGATGELFF
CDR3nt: TGTGCCAGCAGCCCCCGCCCTCAGGCAGGGGGCGCGACCGGGGAGCTGTTTTTT